These 10 T cell receptor beta chains were all obtained from the same sample, sequenced in a study of cytomegalovirus exposure and HLA in healthy donors. The PCR had 60 Vbeta and 13 Jbeta primers. Measured with immunoSEQ multiplex PCR; TCRdb has only the in-frame clones, and not every one. Of roughly 100,000 clones in the sample, approximately 68% were seen once. The sequencing sample was made of PBMCs. These receptors were taken from a boy younger than 18 in good health and CMV-seropositive.

This clone was recorded a few times. This chain joins TRBV5-5 and TRBJ1-2; D perhaps matches TRBD1 (6 bases). CDR1 SGHKS and CDR2 YYEKEE come from the germline V gene (reference sequence). V gave up 4 bases and J gave up 7 bases, with 17 bases separating them. This CDR3 has 14 residues. The CDR3, as DNA: TGTGCCAGCAGCCCTTCCAGACAGGACAGTGGCTACACCTTC. Translating it yields CASSPSRQDSGYTF.

The chain employs TRBV11-2 and TRBJ2-2, with D maybe TRBD2 (6 bases). Germline CDR1 reads SGHAT; CDR2 reads FQNNGV. The ends were cut back, 2 bases at V and 3 bases at J, with 16 bases in the middle. This CDR3 spans 17 amino acids. The CDR3 protein is CASSLRGGQGDTGELFF. CDR3 bases: TGTGCCAGCAGCTTAAGAGGAGGGCAGGGTGACACCGGGGAGCTGTTTTTT.

The chain uses TRBV6-6 and TRBJ2-7; D may be TRBD2 (5 bases). With 9 bases removed from V and 2 bases from J, the gap between germline ends came to 11 bases. This CDR3 contains 12 residues. Looked up from germline, CDR1 is MNHNY and CDR2 is SVGAGI (reference sequence). The CDR3 nucleotides read TGTGCCAGTTCCCCCGGGACCTACGAGCAGTACTTC. It translates to CASSPGTYEQYF.

This chain joins TRBV6-5 and TRBJ1-1; weak D call: TRBD1 (6 bases). Germline V gene sequence: CDR1 MNHEY, CDR2 SVGAGI. Deletions cut 6 bases from V and 4 bases from J, with 15 bases between. This CDR3 is 14 amino acids long. This chain's CDR3 is CASRAWGGPTEAFF. As DNA, the CDR3 is TGTGCCAGCAGGGCCTGGGGGGGGCCCACTGAAGCTTTCTTT.

This clone appeared once. The V call is TRBV5-5, the J call TRBJ1-1; maybe TRBD1 (5 bases). The CDR3 runs to 16 residues. Trimming shortened V by 3 bases and J by 6 bases, and 21 bases separated the two germline ends. CDR1 is SGHKS, CDR2 YYEKEE, per germline (reference sequence). The CDR3 DNA reads as TGTGCCAGCAGCTCCAATAGGGGACTCTCCGCCGCTGAAGCTTTCTTT. Translated: CASSSNRGLSAAEAFF.

This clone was counted between two and nine times. V and J are TRBV5-1 and TRBJ1-1, with a tentative D call TRBD1 (6 bases). CDR1 and CDR2 from the germline V gene are SGHRS and YFSETQ. This CDR3 is 15 amino acids long. The germline V and J ends were trimmed by 3 bases and 1 base, with 13 bases remaining between them. CDR3 loop: CASSSDLGQNTEAFF. DNA of the CDR3: TGCGCCAGCAGCTCAGACTTGGGACAGAACACTGAAGCTTTCTTT.

To note about this clone: This CDR3 is also generated by other DNA sequences in the sample. V usage is TRBV30 and J usage is TRBJ1-1; possibly TRBD1 for D (5 bases). Germline V gives CDR1 GTSNPN, CDR2 SVGIG (reference sequence). V lost 1 base and J lost 3, with 9 bases in between. CDR3 length equals 13 residues. The CDR3 sequence: CAWSGQGDTEAFF. Written as DNA, the CDR3 is TGTGCCTGGAGTGGGCAGGGCGACACTGAAGCTTTCTTT.

The chain employs TRBV5-8 and TRBJ2-1; a weak D match, TRBD2 (5 bases). Germline CDR1 reads SGHTS; CDR2 reads YDEGEE. The length of the CDR3 is 15 residues. Trimming shortened V by 1 base and J by 5 bases, and 13 bases separated the two germline ends. Here the CDR3 DNA reads TGTGCCAGCAGCTTGTTCGGACTGGCGAACAATGAGCAGTTCTTC. Translating gives CASSLFGLANNEQFF.

The rearrangement joins TRBV19 to TRBJ2-7; possible D gene TRBD1, 6 bases. The CDR3 is 15 residues long. CDR1 is LNHDA, CDR2 SQIVND, per germline (reference sequence). The ends were cut back, 5 bases at V and 5 bases at J, with 19 bases in the middle. CDR3 residues: CASSWGTQAADEQYF. CDR3 DNA: TGTGCCAGTAGTTGGGGGACACAGGCGGCCGACGAGCAGTACTTC.

The V gene is TRBV4-3, the J gene TRBJ2-3, with D maybe TRBD2 (5 bases). Germline loops: CDR1 LGHNA, CDR2 YSLEER. The CDR3 spans 16 residues. Between the trimmed V and J ends, which lost 0 bases and 0 bases, there was a span of 10 bases. DNA for the CDR3: TGCGCCAGCAGCCAAGATCGAAGCGGCAGCACAGATACGCAGTATTTT. Amino acids: CASSQDRSGSTDTQYF.